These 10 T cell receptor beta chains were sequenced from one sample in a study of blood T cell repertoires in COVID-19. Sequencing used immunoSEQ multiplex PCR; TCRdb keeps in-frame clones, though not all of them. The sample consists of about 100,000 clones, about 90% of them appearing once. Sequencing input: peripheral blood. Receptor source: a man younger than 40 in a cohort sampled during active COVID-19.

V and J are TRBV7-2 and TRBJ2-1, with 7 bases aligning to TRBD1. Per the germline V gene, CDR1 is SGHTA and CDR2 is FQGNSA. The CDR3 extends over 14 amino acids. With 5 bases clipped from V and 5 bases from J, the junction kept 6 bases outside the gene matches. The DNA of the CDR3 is TGTGCCAGCAGCCTCCGGGACAGAAACAATGAGCAGTTCTTC. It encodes CASSLRDRNNEQFF.

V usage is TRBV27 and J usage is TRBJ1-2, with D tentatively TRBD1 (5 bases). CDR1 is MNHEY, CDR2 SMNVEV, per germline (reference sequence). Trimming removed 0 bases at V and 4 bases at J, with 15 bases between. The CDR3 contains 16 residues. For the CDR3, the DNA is TGTGCCAGCAGTTTATCTGGCCGTGGGCAGGGCTATGGCTACACCTTC. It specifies CASSLSGRGQGYGYTF.

CDR3 sequence: CASSPVEATEAFF. The CDR3 DNA reads TGTGCCAGCTCACCAGTAGAAGCCACTGAAGCTTTCTTT. The chain joins TRBV18 to TRBJ1-1; D call uncertain. CDR3 length: 13 residues. Germline values: CDR1 KGHSH, CDR2 LQKENI. V was cut by 2 bases and J by 4 bases, with 8 bases left in between.

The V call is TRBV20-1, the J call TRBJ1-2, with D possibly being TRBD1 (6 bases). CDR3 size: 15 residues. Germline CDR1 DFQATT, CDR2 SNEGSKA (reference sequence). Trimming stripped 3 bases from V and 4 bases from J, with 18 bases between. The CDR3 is CSASGLGAGLYGYTF. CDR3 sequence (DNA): TGCAGTGCTAGTGGGTTGGGGGCAGGGCTCTATGGCTACACCTTC.

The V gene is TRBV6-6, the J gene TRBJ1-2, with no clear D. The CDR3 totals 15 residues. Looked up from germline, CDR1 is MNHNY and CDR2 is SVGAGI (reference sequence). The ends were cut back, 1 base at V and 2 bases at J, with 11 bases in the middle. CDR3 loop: CASSYFGEKNYGYTF. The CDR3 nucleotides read TGTGCCAGCAGTTACTTCGGGGAGAAAAACTATGGCTACACCTTC.

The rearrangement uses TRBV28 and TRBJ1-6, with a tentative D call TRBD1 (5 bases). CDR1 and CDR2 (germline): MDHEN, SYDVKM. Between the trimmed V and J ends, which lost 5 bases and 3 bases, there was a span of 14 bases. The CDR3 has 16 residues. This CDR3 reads CASSLNRFGYNSPLHF. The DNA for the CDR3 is TGTGCCAGCAGTCTAAACAGGTTCGGCTATAATTCACCCCTCCACTTT.

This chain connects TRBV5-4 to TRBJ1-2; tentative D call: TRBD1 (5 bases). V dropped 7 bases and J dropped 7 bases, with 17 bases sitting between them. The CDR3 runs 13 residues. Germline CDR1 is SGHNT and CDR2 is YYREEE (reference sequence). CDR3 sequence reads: CASVKGREGGYTF. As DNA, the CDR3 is TGTGCCAGCGTCAAGGGGAGGGAAGGTGGCTACACCTTC.

The DNA of the CDR3 is TGTGCCAGCAGTTTAGGCGGGACAGGGGTAGATACGCAGTATTTT. Translation gives CASSLGGTGVDTQYF. The chain uses TRBV28 and TRBJ2-3, with TRBD1 matching over 10 bases. CDR1 is MDHEN, CDR2 SYDVKM, per germline. The CDR3 is 15 residues long. V was pared by 2 bases and J by 5 bases, with 4 bases of the junction left unmatched.

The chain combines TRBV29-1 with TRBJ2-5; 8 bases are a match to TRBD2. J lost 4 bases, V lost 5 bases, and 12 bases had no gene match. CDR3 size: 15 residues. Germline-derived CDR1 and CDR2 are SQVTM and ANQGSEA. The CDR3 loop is CSVLLPREGSETQYF. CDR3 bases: TGCAGCGTTCTCCTACCCCGGGAGGGATCAGAGACCCAGTACTTC.

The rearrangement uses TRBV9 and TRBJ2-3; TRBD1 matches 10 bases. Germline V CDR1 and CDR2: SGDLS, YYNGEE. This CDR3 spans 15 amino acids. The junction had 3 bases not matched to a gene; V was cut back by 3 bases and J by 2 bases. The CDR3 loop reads CASSETGGFTDTQYF. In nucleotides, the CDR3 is TGTGCCAGCAGCGAGACAGGGGGCTTCACAGATACGCAGTATTTT.